The entry below gives a single T cell receptor beta chain sequence along with its context. Its antigen is currently not known. No much larger clone is present one base from it, and per-base qualities are unavailable. This specimen belongs to a study of blood T cell repertoires in COVID-19 (dated by TCRdb to 2018 to 2021). Turning to the overall study: The collaborator samples originated in the United States, Italy and Spain and spanned the acute and convalescent phases of COVID-19. The prospective study material was composed of cDNA or gDNA derived from T cells, B-cell-depleted T cells, or PBMCs. The dataset comprised deeply sampled blood TCRbeta repertoires from subjects exposed to, actively infected with, or recovered from COVID-19. A freely available public database, intended as a resource for researchers studying the immune response to SARS-CoV-2, is where the repertoires were released. The samples were drawn from the first 160 participants of the ongoing ImmuneRACE study and from about 1,200 subjects provided by 6 global collaborators. Nearly every sample came with metadata listing a de-identified subject ID, COVID-19 status, age in years and sex. Where available, HLA class I and class II types were taken from metadata supplied by the sample provider and were not determined by assay-based typing. Beyond this particular receptor, the publication reports: How much clinical and demographic metadata was included differed by source and by participant, and the metadata was provided uncurated.

The immunoSEQ Assay, a bias-controlled multiplex PCR, was used to amplify TCRbeta CDR3 regions from genomic DNA. In the paper's pipeline: Within the assay, amplification of reference gene primers was used to estimate how many nucleated cells each sample contained. To quantify the absolute abundance of each unique TCRbeta CDR3 rearrangement, sequence reads were collapsed and filtered. For each sample, productive Simpson clonality was calculated as the square root of Simpson's diversity index over productive rearrangements. TCRdb's version of the immuneACCESS table is confined to in-frame rearrangements and falls short of the full clone set. An unresolved V gene accounts for under half of the shortfall where checked; the remainder is of unknown origin. V and J calls and clone size follow that table, whereas D and trimming were derived from the DNA. For this sample there are under 200,000 clones; roughly 93% appear just once. The ten top clones hold around 5.1% of the sample.

V is pared back by 0 bases and J by 5 bases, with 13 bases lying between the germline termini. The CDR3 has 15 amino acids, counting the end cysteine and phenylalanine. The read is trimmed to its CDR3 DNA, 45 bases read in frame from base 1. In the germline V gene, CDR1 corresponds to MNHEY and CDR2 to SVGEGT. In Seattle, one collaborating source enrolled patients while the infection was active and tracked those patients longitudinally over the course of disease. Whole blood was collected in K2EDTA tubes by collaborating institutions according to the institutions' own protocols. For TCRbeta analysis, collaborators shipped samples as frozen whole blood, isolated PBMCs, or DNA extracted from either of those sample types.

The sequencing sample was made of peripheral blood. The TCR originated in a man younger than 30 with COVID-19, enrolled during active disease. Recombination joined TRBV6-2 or TRBV6-3 with TRBJ1-1; matching of 5 bases hints at TRBD1 as the D gene. The nucleotide sequence is TGTGCCAGCAGTTACTCGATTCGGGGGTGGACTGAAGCTTTCTTT. Translated, it gives CASSYSIRGWTEAFF.